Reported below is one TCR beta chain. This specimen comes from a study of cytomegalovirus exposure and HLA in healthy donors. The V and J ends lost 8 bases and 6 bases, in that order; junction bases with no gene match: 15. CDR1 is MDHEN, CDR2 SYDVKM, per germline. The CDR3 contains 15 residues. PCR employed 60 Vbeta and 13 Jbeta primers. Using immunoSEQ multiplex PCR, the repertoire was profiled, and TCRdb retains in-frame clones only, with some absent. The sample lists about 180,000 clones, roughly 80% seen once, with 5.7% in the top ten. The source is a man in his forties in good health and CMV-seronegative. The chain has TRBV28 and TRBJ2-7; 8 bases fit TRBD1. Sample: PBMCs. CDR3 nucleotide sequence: TGTGCCAGCGTACACCCAGGGGGCCGGTCGCGCGAGCAGTACTTC. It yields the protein CASVHPGGRSREQYF.